Listed below are T cell receptor beta chains from one sample, sequenced in a study of CD8 T cells in Susac syndrome. TCRdb ran MiXCR on the immunoSEQ multiplex PCR reads and lists one entry per CDR3 protein. The data hold about 160,000 distinct CDR3 sequences, with around 95% observed a single time. Sequencing was done on a sample of CD4+ T cells from PBMCs. The origin of the receptors is a human donor with Susac syndrome. Both conserved end residues are part of each CDR3. The order of the fields is D gene, clone size, V gene, J gene, CDR3 DNA, CDR3 protein. The D gene is left open where the match is weak. Clone size appears in some rows only: once, few, many, or a class for an expanded clone.

>.|.|TRBV20-1|TRBJ1-5
TGCAGTGCCCTCGACTCCTGGGGCAATCAGCCCCAGCATTTT
CSALDSWGNQPQHF
>TRBD2|.|TRBV9|TRBJ2-2
TGTGCCAGCAGCGTAGAACTAGCGGGGGGGGATACCGGGGAGCTGTTTTTT
CASSVELAGGDTGELFF
>TRBD2|.|TRBV18|TRBJ2-1
TGTGCCAGCTCGTCTACTAGCGGGGGAGAGTGGGAGCAGTTCTTC
CASSSTSGGEWEQFF
>.|.|TRBV15|TRBJ2-4
TGTGCCACCAGCAGAGATCTCCCAGCAAACATTCAGTACTTC
CATSRDLPANIQYF
>TRBD2|.|TRBV28|TRBJ2-7
TGTGCCAGCAGATTCGACAGGACTCTAGCGGGAGACTACGAGCAGTACTTC
CASRFDRTLAGDYEQYF
>.|.|TRBV3-1|TRBJ1-3
TGTGCCAGCAGCCAAAACTCTGGAAACACCATATATTTT
CASSQNSGNTIYF
>TRBD1|.|TRBV7-2|TRBJ1-1
TGTGCCAGCAGCCGTGGACAGGGGATAAACACTGAAGCTTTCTTT
CASSRGQGINTEAFF
>.|.|TRBV4-3|TRBJ2-3
TGCGCCAGCAGCCAAGATTTAAAGTCTCGCCGGGGGACAGATACGCAGTATTTT
CASSQDLKSRRGTDTQYF
>.|.|TRBV5-1|TRBJ1-4
TGCGCCAGCAGCTTGAGTCCAGGGTCTTTCGAAAAACTGTTTTTT
CASSLSPGSFEKLFF
>.|.|TRBV5-1|TRBJ2-5
TGCGCCAGCAGCTTGGGGACACAACAAGAGACCCAGTACTTC
CASSLGTQQETQYF
>TRBD2|.|TRBV15|TRBJ2-5
TGTGCCACCAGGAGGACTAGAACCCAAACAGAGACCCAGTACTTC
CATRRTRTQTETQYF
>.|.|TRBV7-2|TRBJ2-3
TGTGCCAGCAGCTTACAATCAGATACGCAGTATTTT
CASSLQSDTQYF
>.|.|TRBV4-2|TRBJ2-1
TGTGCCAGCAGCCCCCTATTCGGGGCCCTGCGGAACAATGAGCAGTTCTTC
CASSPLFGALRNNEQFF
>.|.|TRBV23-1|TRBJ1-6
TGCGCCAGCAGTCACCACAGGGCGGGAAATAATTCACCCCTCCACTTT
CASSHHRAGNNSPLHF
>.|.|TRBV23-1|TRBJ2-1
TGCGCCAGCAGTCTGTTCTCCGGGGGCTCCTACAATGAGCAGTTCTTC
CASSLFSGGSYNEQFF
>TRBD1|.|TRBV29-1|TRBJ2-2
TGCAGCGCTTCGGACAGGGCGAGCGGGGAGCTGTTTTTT
CSASDRASGELFF
>.|.|TRBV29-1|TRBJ2-6
TGCAGCGTTGTGGCGGGACCGAACTCTGGGGCCAACGTCCTGACTTTC
CSVVAGPNSGANVLTF
>.|.|TRBV5-1|TRBJ2-5
TGCGCCAGCAGCTTGCCCGAGGGGGCCGCGGGAACCCAGTACTTC
CASSLPEGAAGTQYF
>TRBD1|.|TRBV11-2|TRBJ2-1
TGTGCCAGCATCAACAGGGGGCGCGGGAGCGGGGTGGGATACAATGAGCAGTTCTTC
CASINRGRGSGVGYNEQFF
>.|.|TRBV2|TRBJ2-7
TGTGCCAGCAGTGATTTAAGGGAGTCCTACGAGCAGTACTTC
CASSDLRESYEQYF
>TRBD1|.|TRBV6-5|TRBJ2-7
TGTGCCAGCAGAGGGACAGGGGTGAACGAGCAGTACTTC
CASRGTGVNEQYF
>.|.|TRBV5-1|TRBJ2-5
TGCGCCAGCAGCCGGGGAGATTCGCCCCACCAAGAGACCCAGTACTTC
CASSRGDSPHQETQYF
>.|once|TRBV12-3/TRBV12-4|TRBJ1-5
TGTGCCAGCAGTTCCCCAAGGACCCCTAATCAGCCCCAGCATTTT
CASSSPRTPNQPQHF
>.|.|TRBV5-1|TRBJ2-5
TGCGCCAGCAGCTTGGCAGGGTCGGGGGAGACCCAGTACTTC
CASSLAGSGETQYF
>TRBD2|.|TRBV29-1|TRBJ2-7
TGCAGCACCCTGTCCGGGACTAGCGGGAGTTTCCCCCATGAGCAGTACTTC
CSTLSGTSGSFPHEQYF
>TRBD1|.|TRBV29-1|TRBJ1-1
TGCAGCGCTGGACAGGAGTTGAACACTGAAGCTTTCTTT
CSAGQELNTEAFF
>.|.|TRBV5-6|TRBJ1-6
TGTGCCAGCAGCTTGTTAAAGGTTCCCAATTCACCCCTCCACTTT
CASSLLKVPNSPLHF
>.|.|TRBV9|TRBJ2-5
TGTGCCAGCAGCGTTCGGGACTTCGGGGAGACCCAGTACTTC
CASSVRDFGETQYF